The 16 T cell receptor beta chains below were found in one sample sequenced in a study of blood T cell repertoires in COVID-19. Generated by immunoSEQ multiplex PCR, the TCRdb table keeps only in-frame clones and is missing some. The sample yields just under 90,000 clones, 90% seen once. Sequencing was performed on peripheral blood. Every receptor here comes from a man in his fifties or sixties with acute or convalescent COVID-19.

The sample holds one count of this clone. The chain combines TRBV29-1 with TRBJ1-5; 8 bases line up with TRBD1. The CDR3 runs to 13 residues. With 6 bases clipped from V and 4 bases from J, the junction kept 5 bases outside the gene matches. Germline CDR1 SQVTM, CDR2 ANQGSEA. CDR3 loop: CSVAGGGNQPQHF. CDR3 DNA: TGCAGCGTAGCAGGGGGCGGTAATCAGCCCCAGCATTTT.

The chain recombines TRBV5-4 with TRBJ2-2; 8 bases agree with TRBD2. Germline assignment: CDR1 SGHNT and CDR2 YYREEE (reference sequence). The length of the CDR3 is 15 residues. The V and J ends lost 4 bases and 4 bases, in that order; junction bases with no gene match: 6. This chain's CDR3 is CASSPGGSSTGELFF. The CDR3 nucleotides read TGTGCCAGCAGCCCGGGAGGGTCGAGCACCGGGGAGCTGTTTTTT.

V and J are TRBV6-2 or TRBV6-3 and TRBJ1-5; possible D gene TRBD1, 6 bases. CDR1 is MNHEY and CDR2 is SVGEGT in the germline V gene. The CDR3 has 17 residues. Trimming cost V 1 base and J 0 bases, with 13 bases left between them. The CDR3 loop is CASSYFFDRYSNQPQHF. The CDR3 region has the DNA TGTGCCAGCAGTTACTTTTTCGACAGGTATAGCAATCAGCCCCAGCATTTT.

The chain employs TRBV14 and TRBJ2-3; D is perhaps TRBD2 (7 bases). Germline assignment: CDR1 SGHDN and CDR2 FVKESK. The CDR3 is 15 residues long. V was trimmed by 1 base and J by 4 bases, leaving 12 bases between them. In DNA form, the CDR3 reads TGTGCCAGCAGCCAAGTGAGGGGGAGGGCAGATACGCAGTATTTT. It yields the protein CASSQVRGRADTQYF.

The rearrangement joins TRBV13 to TRBJ1-4; tentatively, D is TRBD1 (5 bases). Germline V gene data show CDR1 as PRHDT and CDR2 as FYEKMQ (reference sequence). The length of the CDR3 is 16 residues. Trimming stripped 0 bases from V and 4 bases from J, with 12 bases between. CDR3 amino acids: CASSLGAGILNEKLFF. The CDR3, as DNA: TGTGCCAGCAGCTTAGGAGCAGGGATACTTAATGAAAAACTGTTTTTT.

The chain links TRBV6-1 to TRBJ1-3; D is ambiguous. The germline V and J ends were trimmed by 3 bases and 0 bases, with 9 bases remaining between them. The CDR3 covers 15 residues. Germline V gene lookup returns CDR1 MNHNS and CDR2 SASEGT. CDR3 sequence: CASSETGNSGNTIYF. In nucleotides, the CDR3 is TGTGCCAGCAGTGAGACGGGGAACTCTGGAAACACCATATATTTT.

This CDR3 is CASSYTGTSGSYEQYF. CDR3 DNA sequence: TGTGCCAGCAGTTACACCGGGACTAGCGGGTCCTACGAGCAGTACTTC. The chain uses TRBV6-5 and TRBJ2-7; 12 bases fit TRBD2. The germline CDR1 and CDR2 sequences are MNHEY and SVGAGI. The CDR3 is 16 residues long. V was pared by 2 bases and J by 1 base, with 3 bases of the junction left unmatched.

The rearrangement joins TRBV11-3 to TRBJ2-2; a possible D gene is TRBD2 (5 bases). This CDR3 has 13 residues. CDR1 is SGHNT, CDR2 YENEEA, per germline. V lost 3 bases to trimming and J lost 4 bases, with 6 bases between them. CDR3 residues: CASSFGVTGELFF. As DNA, the CDR3 is TGTGCCAGCAGCTTCGGGGTCACCGGGGAGCTGTTTTTT.

This chain joins TRBV30 and TRBJ2-3; D is perhaps TRBD2 (7 bases). There are 15 residues in the CDR3. CDR1 GTSNPN and CDR2 SVGIG come from the germline V gene (reference sequence). Trimming left V 3 bases short and J 2 bases short, with 15 bases between. The CDR3: CAWRSRGGFTDTQYF. The CDR3 region has the DNA TGTGCCTGGAGGTCCCGCGGGGGCTTCACAGATACGCAGTATTTT.

V and J are TRBV5-1 and TRBJ2-1; 11 bases are a match to TRBD1. The germline gives CDR1 SGHRS, CDR2 YFSETQ. The CDR3 runs 15 residues. Trimming cost V 3 bases and J 8 bases; bases outside gene matches: 7. This chain's CDR3 is CASSSRDRGVHEQFF. The DNA for the CDR3 is TGCGCCAGCAGCTCCCGGGACAGGGGGGTCCATGAGCAGTTCTTC.

This clone was observed once. The genes are TRBV24-1 and TRBJ2-3; TRBD1 aligns across 7 bases. This CDR3 region has 16 residues. V was clipped by 4 bases and J by 1 base; unmatched bases: 7. Germline values: CDR1 KGHDR, CDR2 SFDVKD. This CDR3 is CATSDRATGRTDTQYF. CDR3 DNA: TGTGCCACCAGTGACCGTGCGACAGGGCGCACAGATACGCAGTATTTT.

The DNA for the CDR3 is TGTGCCAGCAGATCAGGGGGCCACTATGGCTACACCTTC. This sequence encodes CASRSGGHYGYTF. This chain links TRBV7-2 with TRBJ1-2; 8 positions match TRBD1. This CDR3 region has 13 residues. Germline trimming cut 6 bases from V and 3 bases from J; bases unmatched to any gene: 3. From germline, CDR1 is SGHTA and CDR2 FQGNSA. The whole variable domain, remainder taken from reference TRBV7-2 and TRBJ1-2, is GAGVSQSPSNKVTEKGKDVELRCDPISGHTALYWYRQSLGQGLEFLIYFQGNSAPDKSGLPSDRFSAERTGGSVSTLTIQRTQQEDSAVYLCASRSGGHYGYTFGSGTRLTVV.

J is TRBJ2-5 and V is TRBV19; D is uncertain. V was trimmed by 8 bases and J by 5 bases, leaving 12 bases between them. In germline, CDR1 is LNHDA, CDR2 SQIVND (reference sequence). The CDR3 has 12 residues. CDR3 bases: TGTGCCAGTGGTAGGGCAGAGGAGACCCAGTACTTC. The encoded protein is CASGRAEETQYF.

The chain has TRBV11-3 and TRBJ1-1; D call uncertain. V was trimmed by 7 bases and J by 0 bases, leaving 12 bases between them. There are 14 residues in the CDR3. CDR1 is SGHNT, CDR2 YENEEA, per germline. The CDR3 loop reads CASTSGAMNTEAFF. DNA of the CDR3: TGTGCCAGCACCTCGGGAGCTATGAACACTGAAGCTTTCTTT.

V gene TRBV11-3 combines with J gene TRBJ2-2; the D gene is possibly TRBD2 (5 bases). Germline V gene sequence: CDR1 SGHNT, CDR2 YENEEA. Trimming took off 2 bases at V and 3 bases at J, with 7 bases between the two ends. This CDR3 is built from 14 residues. The CDR3 coding sequence is TGTGCCAGCAGCTTATACGGGGACACCGGGGAGCTGTTTTTT. Translating it yields CASSLYGDTGELFF.

The CDR3 region is CASSESSRTDTQYF. The CDR3 coding sequence is TGTGCCAGCAGTGAGTCTAGCCGCACAGATACGCAGTATTTT. The rearrangement links TRBV2 to TRBJ2-3; weak D call: TRBD2 (5 bases). V was pared by 3 bases and J by 1 base, with 8 bases between. CDR1 and CDR2 from the germline V gene are SNHLY and FYNNEI. The CDR3 consists of 14 residues.